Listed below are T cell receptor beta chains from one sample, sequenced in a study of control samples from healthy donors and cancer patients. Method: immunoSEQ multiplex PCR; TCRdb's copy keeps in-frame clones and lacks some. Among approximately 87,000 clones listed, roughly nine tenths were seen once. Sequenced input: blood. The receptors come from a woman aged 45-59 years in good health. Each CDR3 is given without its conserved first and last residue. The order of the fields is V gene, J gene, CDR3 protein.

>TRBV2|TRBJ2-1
ASSVSGGNYNEQF
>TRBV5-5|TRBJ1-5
ASSLKGGVSNQPQH
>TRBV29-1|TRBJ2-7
SVVTALSSYEQY
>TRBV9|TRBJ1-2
ASSVGGGGLASGYT
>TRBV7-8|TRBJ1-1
ASSLELGGAFRTEAF
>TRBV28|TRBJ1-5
ASSSGRTGGNQPQH
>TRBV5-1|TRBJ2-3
ASSLGFGGPGDTQY
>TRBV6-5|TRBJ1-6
ASSTTTSGNSPLH
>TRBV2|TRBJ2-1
ASSDDIYNEQF
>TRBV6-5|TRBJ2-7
ASTLTASYEQY
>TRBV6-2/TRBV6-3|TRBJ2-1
ASSYGTRASGRVNEQF
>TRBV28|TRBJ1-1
ASRTQDSQGAF